This TCR beta chain appears in the sequencing data of a study of early T cells in non-severe SARS-CoV-2 infection (dated by TCRdb to 2020 to 2022). Broadly, across the study: Because TCR sequencing relied on bulk RNA taken from unsorted whole blood, pairing of alpha and beta chains was not possible. Overall study outcomes, separate from this receptor: VDJdb matching was skewed toward anti-spike CD8 responses and likely underestimated virus-specific expansions, missing private and CD4 specificities.

Including the terminal cysteine and phenylalanine, the CDR3 comprises 20 residues. Solely the CDR3 DNA is kept, with 60 bases framed from the first base. Relative to germline, V is missing 6 bases and J is missing 1 base, with 22 bases of the junction outside any gene match. CDR1 and CDR2 (MNHEY, SVGAGI) derive from the germline V gene. The library was produced with 5' RACE. The sequencing machine was a NextSeq 500. To correct for sequencing error and PCR bias, the TCR library protocol tagged individual cDNA molecules with unique molecular identifiers. Both TCR alpha and beta chains were sequenced, and tight co-correlation was observed between alpha and beta sequence abundances in each sample. Per the source publication's procedure: Decombinator V4 was used to annotate TCR sequences for V gene, J gene and CDR3. TCRs were defined as expanded if a significant change between any two time points was detected under a Poisson model with p below 0.0001. TCR abundances were normalised to the total number of TCRs sequenced per sample and expressed as counts per million. MAIT TCRs were defined by TRAV1-2 paired with TRAJ12, TRAJ20 or TRAJ33, and iNKT TCRs by TRAV10 paired with TRAJ18. A search of VDJdb, accessed on 1 November 2021, was run for TCRs annotated to CMV, EBV and SARS-CoV-2, with TCRs annotated for multiple antigens excluded. TCRdb reran the public reads through fastp at Q25 and MiXCR, keeping productive beta chains. Each entry is one CDR3 protein sequence, shown with its most common DNA and genes. The V and J calls and clone size are TCRdb's, not the authors'. The sample contains around 45,000 distinct CDR3 sequences, less than 8.5% of them found a single time. Around 7.9% of the sample goes to the ten largest clones.

In its sample, this clonotype was seen many times. Its antigen remains undetermined. Qualities for individual bases were not recorded, and no much larger clone is one base off. A case-control design nested within a healthcare worker cohort in London, UK, was used, with weekly nasopharyngeal swab PCR tests and blood sampling performed. Between 23 and 31 March 2020, the week of the UK lockdown, healthcare workers were enrolled and then followed up weekly for as long as 16 weeks. The sequencing sample was made of whole blood. This sequence originates from an adult who was a healthcare worker with PCR-confirmed SARS-CoV-2 infection or an uninfected control (not recorded which). Here the chain combines TRBV6-5 and TRBJ2-5; TRBD1 lines up with 8 middle nucleotides. This receptor has the CDR3 CASSLKSDRGVLTGQETQYF. The DNA is TGTGCCAGCAGCCTAAAGTCCGACAGGGGAGTTTTAACTGGCCAAGAGACCCAGTACTTC.